Detailed here is one T cell receptor (beta chain). Its antigen remains unknown. These data are taken from a study of T cells after yellow fever vaccination. General study findings and limits: Weaker, the secondary response peaked sooner, at day 5 versus 15.

Making TCR cDNA involved 5'RACE template switching, which added UMIs and a universal primer site. TCRdb re-called the 5' RACE reads through MiXCR, storing one row per CDR3 protein. The data hold 400,000 to 650,000 distinct CDR3 sequences, with 20% to 25% observed a single time. The TCR originated in a man aged 18 to 29 who received the YFV17D yellow fever vaccine. Material: PBMCs, obtained approximately 22 days after the first yellow fever vaccination.

The CDR3 sequence: CASSLGGTGEQYF. CDR3 coding DNA: TGTGCCAGCAGCTTAGGGGGGACAGGCGAGCAGTACTTC. This chain uses TRBV7-6 with TRBJ2-7, with TRBD1 matching 8 bases. The V and J ends lost 1 base and 6 bases, in that order; junction bases with no gene match: 2. The CDR3 is 13 amino acids. Germline assignment: CDR1 SGHVS and CDR2 FNYEAQ.